These 25 T cell receptor beta chains share one sample of origin, sequenced in a study of blood T cell repertoires in COVID-19. Assay used: immunoSEQ multiplex PCR; TCRdb lists only in-frame clones, some missing. Of some 150,000 clones in the sample, over 80% were seen once. The sequencing sample was made of peripheral blood. These receptors came from a woman of 80 years or more with acute or convalescent COVID-19.

The chain links TRBV5-4 to TRBJ1-1; a possible D gene is TRBD1 (6 bases). CDR1 is SGHNT and CDR2 is YYREEE in the germline V gene (reference sequence). Trimming took 4 bases from V and 5 from J, leaving 15 bases between them. The CDR3 runs to 14 residues. The CDR3: CASSIQGVGTEAFF. The CDR3 region has the DNA TGTGCCAGCAGCATACAGGGTGTCGGAACTGAAGCTTTCTTT.

CDR3 sequence: CASSLGTSGGAPETQYF. The DNA for the CDR3 is TGCGCCAGCAGCTTGGGGACTAGCGGGGGGGCGCCGGAGACCCAGTACTTC. The genes are TRBV5-1 and TRBJ2-5; 15 bases fit TRBD2. The V gene's germline CDR1 is SGHRS and CDR2 YFSETQ. The CDR3 has 17 residues. The junction had 5 bases not matched to a gene; V was cut back by 0 bases and J by 5 bases.

J is TRBJ1-2 and V is TRBV30; 9 bases align to TRBD1. CDR3 length: 14 amino acids. CDR1 is GTSNPN, CDR2 SVGIG, per germline (reference sequence). With V trimmed by 2 bases and J by 7 bases, 8 bases remained unmatched. CDR3 sequence reads: CAWSPGQGYGGYTF. In DNA, the CDR3 is TGTGCCTGGAGTCCGGGACAGGGTTATGGTGGCTACACCTTC.

The V gene is TRBV19, the J gene TRBJ1-4, with TRBD1 as a possible D gene (6 bases). Germline-derived CDR1 and CDR2 are LNHDA and SQIVND (reference sequence). The CDR3 spans 14 residues. With 3 bases removed from V and 5 bases from J, the gap between germline ends came to 10 bases. Here the CDR3 DNA reads TGTGCCAGTAGTATCAGGGGATCCAATGAAAAACTGTTTTTT. Translating it yields CASSIRGSNEKLFF.

V is TRBV5-1 and J is TRBJ2-3, with 16 bases aligning to TRBD2. The V and J ends lost 2 bases and 5 bases, in that order; junction bases with no gene match: 8. The CDR3 is 18 amino acids. The germline V gene encodes CDR1 SGHRS and CDR2 YFSETQ. The CDR3, as DNA: TGCGCCAGCAGCTTATCCGGGACTAGCGGGGGGGCCGTAGATACGCAGTATTTT. Its translation is CASSLSGTSGGAVDTQYF. The full variable domain, with the rest looked up from reference TRBV5-1 and TRBJ2-3, is KAGVTQTPRYLIKTRGQQVTLSCSPISGHRSVSWYQQTPGQGLQFLFEYFSETQRNKGNFPGRFSGRQFSNSRSEMNVSTLELGDSALYLCASSLSGTSGGAVDTQYFGPGTRLTVL.

V usage is TRBV5-1 and J usage is TRBJ1-1, with 9 bases that match TRBD1. V was clipped by 4 bases and J by 6 bases; unmatched bases: 7. The germline V gene has CDR1 SGHRS and CDR2 YFSETQ. CDR3 size: 14 residues. The CDR3 bases are TGCGCCAGCAGCCAATCGGACAGGGGCTCTGAAGCTTTCTTT. Its protein product is CASSQSDRGSEAFF.

The rearrangement links TRBV5-1 to TRBJ2-1; 9 bases align to TRBD2. Germline CDR1 and CDR2: SGHRS and YFSETQ. The junction had 9 bases not matched to a gene; V was cut back by 2 bases and J by 6 bases. This CDR3 is built from 16 residues. The CDR3 sequence: CASSLAGGPQSNEQFF. CDR3 coding DNA: TGCGCCAGCAGCTTAGCGGGGGGTCCCCAGAGCAATGAGCAGTTCTTC. Together with reference TRBV5-1 and TRBJ2-1, the CDR3 gives the full variable domain: KAGVTQTPRYLIKTRGQQVTLSCSPISGHRSVSWYQQTPGQGLQFLFEYFSETQRNKGNFPGRFSGRQFSNSRSEMNVSTLELGDSALYLCASSLAGGPQSNEQFFGPGTRLTVL.

The gene calls are TRBV6-4 and TRBJ1-6; tentative D call: TRBD1 (5 bases). Germline V lookup: CDR1 MRHNA, CDR2 SNTAGT. There are 14 residues in the CDR3. V was cut by 4 bases and J by 5 bases, with 9 bases left in between. As DNA, the CDR3 is TGTGCCAGCAGTGCGGGGGTCAATAATTCACCCCTCCACTTT. Amino acid sequence: CASSAGVNNSPLHF.

This clone was observed a handful of times. This chain connects TRBV7-2 to TRBJ2-1; the match to TRBD2 covers 12 bases. Germline values: CDR1 SGHTA, CDR2 FQGNSA. This CDR3 is built from 16 residues. J lost 10 bases, V lost 5 bases, and 12 bases had no gene match. Written as DNA, the CDR3 is TGTGCCAGCAGCCCTCCCGGACTAGCGGGGTCTGCGGAGCAGTTCTTC. Its protein product is CASSPPGLAGSAEQFF.

The chain links TRBV3-1 (or the pseudogene TRBV3-2) to TRBJ1-1, with 12 bases matching TRBD1. Germline CDR1 reads LGHDT; CDR2 reads YNNKEL (reference sequence). CDR3 length: 19 residues. The V segment lost 0 bases and the J segment 11 bases; nucleotides outside the gene matches: 19. CDR3 in amino acids: CASSQDKAGTGGHNFVAFF. DNA of the CDR3: TGTGCCAGCAGCCAAGATAAAGCCGGGACAGGGGGCCATAATTTTGTTGCTTTCTTT.

This chain links TRBV5-5 with TRBJ2-3, with TRBD2 identical over 11 bases. The CDR3 is made up of 17 amino acids. V dropped 2 bases and J dropped 3; count of bases not matched to a gene: 8. Germline loops: CDR1 SGHKS, CDR2 YYEKEE (reference sequence). As DNA, the CDR3 is TGTGCCAGCAGCTTCGCCCAAACTAGCGGGGGAACAGATACGCAGTATTTT. Amino acids: CASSFAQTSGGTDTQYF.

The chain couples TRBV30 to TRBJ1-1; D is uncertain. V lost 0 bases and J lost 0, with 5 bases in between. Germline assignment: CDR1 GTSNPN and CDR2 SVGIG (reference sequence). The length of the CDR3 is 13 residues. CDR3 DNA: TGTGCCTGGAGTGTACTGCTGAACACTGAAGCTTTCTTT. Its protein product is CAWSVLLNTEAFF.

The V gene is TRBV6-5, the J gene TRBJ2-7, with D unresolved. V lost 7 bases to trimming and J lost 3 bases, with 19 bases between them. The CDR3 loop spans 15 amino acids. Germline V lookup: CDR1 MNHEY, CDR2 SVGAGI. The CDR3 DNA reads as TGTGCCAGCACTAAGGATGGCGGTAGATACTACGAGCAGTACTTC. As protein: CASTKDGGRYYEQYF.

J is TRBJ2-7 and V is TRBV6-2 or TRBV6-3; D is possibly TRBD2 (6 bases). V lost 0 bases, J lost 7 bases, and 19 bases lay in between. The CDR3 runs 16 residues. Germline CDR1 reads MNHEY; CDR2 reads SVGEGT. The CDR3 spells CASSYSAKDPGGEQYF. CDR3 nucleotide sequence: TGTGCCAGCAGTTACTCCGCCAAGGACCCTGGGGGGGAGCAGTACTTC.

The rearrangement uses TRBV7-2 and TRBJ1-2; 7 bases agree with TRBD1. The CDR3 has 15 amino acids. Germline V gene lookup returns CDR1 SGHTA and CDR2 FQGNSA. V dropped 2 bases and J dropped 1; count of bases not matched to a gene: 4. The DNA of the CDR3 is TGTGCCAGCAGCTTACTTGGGACAGTTAACTATGGCTACACCTTC. Amino acid sequence: CASSLLGTVNYGYTF.

J is TRBJ2-3 and V is TRBV30; 7 bases fit TRBD1. This CDR3 is 13 amino acids long. CDR1 and CDR2 from the germline V gene are GTSNPN and SVGIG (reference sequence). V shed 3 bases, J shed 4 bases, and the junction held 4 bases outside the gene matches. The CDR3 protein is CAWRTGVADTQYF. The CDR3 DNA reads as TGTGCCTGGAGAACAGGGGTAGCAGATACGCAGTATTTT. The variable domain in full, completed from reference TRBV30 and TRBJ2-3, reads SQTIHQWPATLVQPVGSPLSLECTVEGTSNPNLYWYRQAAGRGLQLLFYSVGIGQISSEVPQNLSASRPQDRQFILSSKKLLLSDSGFYLCAWRTGVADTQYFGPGTRLTVL.

This clone was counted a single time. This rearrangement joins TRBV10-3 to TRBJ1-1; 9 nucleotides match TRBD1. Germline V CDR1 and CDR2: ENHRY, SYGVKD. Losses at the gene ends were 5 bases for V and 1 base for J; bases not matched to a gene: 5. This CDR3 comprises 15 residues. CDR3 DNA: TGTGCCATCAGTTTACAGGGGGCCACGAACACTGAAGCTTTCTTT. Translated, it gives CAISLQGATNTEAFF.

CDR3: CASSMWDSNSPLHF. The CDR3 DNA reads TGTGCCAGTAGTATGTGGGACAGTAATTCACCCCTCCACTTT. The gene calls are TRBV19 and TRBJ1-6, with 7 nucleotides matching TRBD1. In germline, CDR1 is LNHDA, CDR2 SQIVND (reference sequence). This CDR3 is built from 14 residues. Trimming removed 3 bases from V and 6 bases from J; junction bases left unmatched: 2.

V and J are TRBV5-1 and TRBJ1-4, with a possible D match to TRBD1 (6 bases). Germline-derived CDR1 and CDR2 are SGHRS and YFSETQ. V was clipped by 0 bases and J by 8 bases, with 20 bases between them. The CDR3 totals 17 residues. This chain's CDR3 is CASSLGRWAGVYEKLFF. Written as DNA, the CDR3 is TGCGCCAGCAGCTTGGGTCGGTGGGCAGGGGTGTACGAAAAACTGTTTTTT.

V usage is TRBV7-3 and J usage is TRBJ2-2; 8 bases are shared with TRBD1. Germline lookup yields CDR1 SGHTA and CDR2 FQGTGA. The CDR3 runs to 15 residues. After removal of 4 bases from V and 9 bases from J, the junction contained 10 bases not matched to a gene. The CDR3 loop is CASSSTGTGKRELFF. Here the CDR3 DNA reads TGTGCCAGCAGCTCAACCGGGACAGGAAAAAGGGAGCTGTTTTTT.

This chain uses TRBV12-3 or TRBV12-4 with TRBJ2-5; 10 nucleotides align to TRBD2. The CDR3 sequence is 13 residues long. V lost 4 bases and J lost 4; bases outside the gene matches: 0. The CDR3 sequence: CASSSSGGETQYF. DNA of the CDR3: TGTGCCAGCAGTTCTAGCGGGGGAGAGACCCAGTACTTC.

A word on this clone: One junction end does not reproduce the germline sequence, and a read error may be involved. The V gene is TRBV7-7, the J gene TRBJ2-2, with 10 bases matching TRBD1. Germline values: CDR1 SSHAT, CDR2 FNYEAQ (reference sequence). The CDR3 spans 15 residues. This CDR3 is CASSPGTGVAGELFF. The CDR3 nucleotides read TGTGCTAGCAGCCCCGGGACAGGGGTCGCCGGGGAGCTGTTTTTT.

The genes are TRBV5-1 and TRBJ2-7; the D gene is possibly TRBD1 (6 bases). CDR1 SGHRS and CDR2 YFSETQ come from the germline V gene. Trimming took 2 bases from V and 2 from J, leaving 14 bases between them. The CDR3 has 15 residues. The CDR3 is CASSFGQGRTYEQYF. The CDR3 DNA is TGCGCCAGCAGCTTCGGCCAGGGGCGAACCTACGAGCAGTACTTC.

The genes are TRBV2 and TRBJ1-2; no reliable D call. Trimming left V 0 bases short and J 14 bases short, with 10 bases between. The CDR3 length is 11 residues. Germline V lookup: CDR1 SNHLY, CDR2 FYNNEI. The CDR3 DNA follows: TGTGCCAGCAGTGAAGCGCTTGGGAGTACCTTC. Translating gives CASSEALGSTF.

This clone showed up just once. The chain employs TRBV5-1 and TRBJ2-2; D ambiguous. CDR3 length: 17 residues. Germline CDR1 SGHRS, CDR2 YFSETQ. Between the trimmed V and J ends, which lost 0 bases and 7 bases, there was a span of 19 bases. The CDR3 DNA is TGCGCCAGCAGCTTGGGTAGCTCCTCTAGGATCGTCGGGGAGCTGTTTTTT. Translated, it gives CASSLGSSSRIVGELFF.